This TCR beta chain was retrieved from a study of blood T cells in healthy people across ages. A second PCR of about 7 to 11 cycles used a sample-barcoded 5' primer and a J-beta primer mix. Each cDNA molecule received a tag from a template-switch adaptor that had 12 random nucleotides. TCRdb used MiXCR to reprocess the 5' RACE reads, holding one entry per CDR3 protein. The table lists 870,000 or so distinct CDR3 sequences, more than 25% of them singletons. Between the trimmed V and J ends, which lost 3 bases and 0 bases, there was a span of 15 bases. Germline V gene data show CDR1 as SGHTA and CDR2 as FQGNSA. This CDR3 has 17 residues. In this sample, this clonotype turned up many times.

The sample was blood. This receptor was taken from an elderly woman in good health. The rearrangement joins TRBV7-2 to TRBJ2-4; D remains ambiguous. This CDR3 reads CASSFATLRLAKNIQYF. Here the CDR3 DNA reads TGTGCCAGCAGCTTCGCCACTCTTCGTTTAGCCAAAAACATTCAGTACTTC.